A single sample is the source of the 32 T cell receptor beta chains below, sequenced in a study of Graves' ophthalmopathy and Graves' hyperthyroidism. Amplification of TCR beta CDR3 regions used RNA transcripts. HTBI primers were used in a first-round RT-PCR, which preceded a second-round multiplex PCR. TCRdb used MiXCR to reprocess the multiplex PCR reads, holding one entry per CDR3 protein. The repertoire has 500,000 to 800,000 distinct CDR3 sequences, about 38% of them found once; the top ten carry more than 3%. The specimen sequenced was peripheral blood. The receptors originated from an adult man with Graves' ophthalmopathy.

The rearrangement joins TRBV4-3 to TRBJ1-1; D is undetermined. V was trimmed by 0 bases and J by 7 bases, leaving 3 bases between them. Germline V gene sequence: CDR1 LGHNA, CDR2 YSLEER. The length of the CDR3 is 11 residues. The CDR3 loop reads CASSQDREAFF. The DNA for the CDR3 is TGCGCCAGCAGCCAAGATCGTGAAGCTTTCTTT.

For this clonotype: Germline and junction disagree at one end, which may indicate a read error. The V and J genes are TRBV9 and TRBJ1-5, with D perhaps TRBD1 (5 bases). The germline gives CDR1 SGDLS, CDR2 YYNGEE. This CDR3 contains 15 residues. CDR3 sequence reads: CASKPGGFDNQPQHF. The CDR3 nucleotides are TGCGCCAGCAAACCTGGGGGGTTTGACAATCAGCCCCAGCATTTT. Complete variable domain (other parts from reference TRBV9 and TRBJ1-5): DSGVTQTPKHLITATGQRVTLRCSPRSGDLSVYWYQQSLDQGLQFLIQYYNGEERAKGNILERFSAQQFPDLHSELNLSSLELGDSALYFCASKPGGFDNQPQHFGDGTRLSIL.

Details on this clonotype: This CDR3 fails to terminate in the conserved phenylalanine or tryptophan, so it likely reflects a read error. Because the CDR3's place on the DNA is in doubt, the DNA is left out and the CDR3 is given as listed by TCRdb. The V gene is TRBV29-1, the J gene TRBJ1-3. Germline V CDR1 and CDR2: SQVTM, ANQGSEA. The CDR3 is 8 residues long, ends included. CDR3 protein: CSVGTAIT.

This clonotype was seen a handful of times. This sequence joins TRBV24-1 and TRBJ2-3, with D unclear. V was clipped by 3 bases and J by 6 bases, with 15 bases between them. Germline CDR1 is KGHDR and CDR2 is SFDVKD. This CDR3 has 15 residues. CDR3 sequence: CATSDTDGLRDTQYF. The DNA for the CDR3 is TGTGCCACCAGTGATACGGACGGGCTTCGGGATACGCAGTATTTT.

At least ten counts were recorded for this clonotype. The chain links TRBV19 to TRBJ2-7; D unclear. Per the germline V gene, CDR1 is LNHDA and CDR2 is SQIVND (reference sequence). Between the trimmed V and J ends, which lost 2 bases and 5 bases, there was a span of 7 bases. The CDR3 loop spans 12 amino acids. CDR3 region: CASSIWGDEQYF. CDR3 nucleotide sequence: TGTGCCAGTAGTATATGGGGTGACGAGCAGTACTTC.

The genes are TRBV6-6 and TRBJ1-5, with 11 bases aligning to TRBD1. This CDR3 has 16 amino acids. The germline V gene has CDR1 MNHNY and CDR2 SVGAGI (reference sequence). J was trimmed by 1 base and V by 6 bases; bases with no gene match: 5. The CDR3 spells CASSGTGGPSNQPQHF. The CDR3, as DNA: TGTGCCAGCAGCGGGACAGGGGGACCCAGCAATCAGCCCCAGCATTTT.

The chain uses TRBV15 and TRBJ1-5; D remains ambiguous. V was clipped by 1 base and J by 3 bases, with 10 bases between them. CDR1 LNHNV and CDR2 YYDKDF come from the germline V gene (reference sequence). The CDR3 runs 15 residues. CDR3 sequence: CATSRAPGFNQPQHF. CDR3 DNA sequence: TGTGCCACCAGCAGAGCCCCGGGATTCAATCAGCCCCAGCATTTT.

The chain employs TRBV12-3 or TRBV12-4 and TRBJ2-2, with a possible D match to TRBD2 (6 bases). CDR3 length: 13 amino acids. The V gene lost 1 base and the J gene lost 8 bases, with 8 bases spanning the gap. The chain's CDR3 is CASSLGLDGELFF. The CDR3 bases are TGTGCCAGCAGTTTAGGACTAGATGGGGAGCTGTTTTTT.

This clonotype showed up just a few times. The chain joins TRBV9 to TRBJ2-5, with a possible D match to TRBD2 (6 bases). The V end was cut by 4 bases, the J end by 5 bases, with 15 bases between. Germline assignment: CDR1 SGDLS and CDR2 YYNGEE. This CDR3 is built from 14 residues. CDR3 residues: CASSQEGGGETQYF. In DNA form, the CDR3 reads TGTGCCAGCAGCCAGGAGGGTGGGGGGGAGACCCAGTACTTC. Full variable domain (outside the CDR3, taken from reference TRBV9 and TRBJ2-5): DSGVTQTPKHLITATGQRVTLRCSPRSGDLSVYWYQQSLDQGLQFLIQYYNGEERAKGNILERFSAQQFPDLHSELNLSSLELGDSALYFCASSQEGGGETQYFGPGTRLLVL.

The chain joins TRBV7-6 to TRBJ1-2; D is ambiguous. The CDR3 has 14 amino acids. Germline CDR1 reads SGHVS; CDR2 reads FNYEAQ. Trimming took off 5 bases at V and 3 bases at J, with 13 bases between the two ends. CDR3 region: CASSVDGSYYGYTF. The DNA for the CDR3 is TGTGCCAGCAGCGTAGATGGATCCTACTATGGCTACACCTTC.

The count of this clonotype is one. The chain couples TRBV19 to TRBJ2-7, with TRBD2 matching over 13 bases. The DNA end is more similar to TRBJ2-1, so the J call may be wrong. CDR3 length equals 14 residues. The germline gives CDR1 LNHDA, CDR2 SQIVND (reference sequence). The CDR3 reads CASSMGLAGNEQFF. CDR3 sequence (DNA): TGTGCCAGTAGTATGGGACTAGCGGGGAATGAGCAGTTCTTC.

This chain links TRBV30 with TRBJ1-2; tentative D call: TRBD1 (5 bases). The V end lost 5 bases, the J end lost 6 bases, and 13 bases lay between the germline ends. This CDR3 has 12 amino acids. CDR1 and CDR2 from the germline V gene are GTSNPN and SVGIG (reference sequence). The CDR3 DNA reads as TGTGCCTGGGGGGGGAATACCAATGGCTACACCTTC. Its translation is CAWGGNTNGYTF.

The V and J genes are TRBV7-3 and TRBJ2-3; D gene uncertain. V was shortened by 4 bases and J by 2 bases, with 10 bases between the two germline ends. CDR3 length equals 14 residues. Germline CDR1 SGHTA, CDR2 FQGTGA. The CDR3 DNA is TGTGCCAGCAGCTCAGAAGGGTCCACAGATACGCAGTATTTT. This encodes CASSSEGSTDTQYF.

V is TRBV7-9 and J is TRBJ2-6; the D gene is possibly TRBD2 (7 bases). The germline V gene encodes CDR1 SEHNR and CDR2 FQNEAQ (reference sequence). This CDR3 region has 16 residues. Trimming shortened V by 5 bases and J by 2 bases, and 13 bases separated the two germline ends. CDR3 coding DNA: TGTGCCAGCAGCCAGGCGGGGGCGGCTGGGGCCAACGTCCTGACTTTC. It translates to CASSQAGAAGANVLTF.

This clonotype has a count of ten or more. The gene calls are TRBV2 and TRBJ1-4; possibly TRBD1 for D (6 bases). V lost 4 bases and J 3 bases, leaving 12 bases between the germline ends. The CDR3 consists of 15 residues. The germline V gene encodes CDR1 SNHLY and CDR2 FYNNEI. The CDR3 loop reads CASSGTGIPNEKLFF. In nucleotides, the CDR3 is TGTGCCAGCAGTGGAACAGGGATCCCTAATGAAAAACTGTTTTTT.

V and J are TRBV25-1 and TRBJ1-6; a possible D gene is TRBD1 (6 bases). Germline CDR1 and CDR2: MGHDK and SYGVNS. The CDR3 covers 12 residues. Trimming pared 8 bases from V and 7 bases from J, leaving 9 bases between. The DNA for the CDR3 is TGTGCCAGCGGTGGACAGAATTCACCCCTCCACTTT. It encodes CASGGQNSPLHF.

The rearrangement joins TRBV2 to TRBJ2-5, with a possible D match to TRBD1 (6 bases). Deletions cut 7 bases from V and 7 bases from J, with 25 bases between. Germline V gene sequence: CDR1 SNHLY, CDR2 FYNNEI. This CDR3 has 16 amino acids. CDR3 in DNA: TGTGCCAGCAACAGGGAAGCGCGTCTAGACCGAGGGACCCAGTACTTC. It specifies CASNREARLDRGTQYF.

On this clonotype itself: It may be a read error: a sequence one base away is much more abundant. This chain joins TRBV4-1 and TRBJ1-5; D is possibly TRBD1 (5 bases). The germline CDR1 and CDR2 sequences are MGHRA and YSYEKL. The CDR3 consists of 13 residues. The V end lost 6 bases, the J end lost 3 bases, and 9 bases lay between the germline ends. CDR3 in amino acids: CASREGLNQPQHF. The CDR3 DNA follows: TGCGCCAGCAGGGAGGGACTCAATCAGCCCCAGCATTTT.

The chain uses TRBV29-1 and TRBJ1-1; D gene ambiguous. Germline-derived CDR1 and CDR2 are SQVTM and ANQGSEA. With 8 bases removed from V and 9 bases from J, the gap between germline ends came to 13 bases. This CDR3 has 10 amino acids. CDR3 DNA: TGCAGCTCGATCGAGGCGAAAGCTTTCTTT. This sequence encodes CSSIEAKAFF.

This clonotype was seen many times. This sequence joins TRBV29-1 and TRBJ1-2; a possible D gene is TRBD1 (5 bases). V was shortened by 5 bases and J by 4 bases, with 14 bases between the two germline ends. Per germline, CDR1 SQVTM and CDR2 ANQGSEA. The CDR3 spans 13 residues. CDR3 in DNA: TGCAGCGTTTATAACGGGACGGTCTATGGCTACACCTTC. It translates to CSVYNGTVYGYTF.

This clonotype showed up many times. The V call is TRBV10-3, the J call TRBJ2-7, with 10 nucleotides matching TRBD1. V shed 0 bases and J 6 bases; nucleotides not matched to a gene: 11. The CDR3 sequence is 17 residues long. CDR1 is ENHRY, CDR2 SYGVKD, per germline. The CDR3 nucleotides read TGTGCCATCAGTGAGTCTTCTCGGGACAGGGGAGCGGGCGAGCAGTACTTC. Translating it yields CAISESSRDRGAGEQYF.

This clonotype showed up just a few times. This rearrangement joins TRBV19 to TRBJ1-5; TRBD1 is a possible D gene (5 bases). Germline V gives CDR1 LNHDA, CDR2 SQIVND (reference sequence). This CDR3 is 15 amino acids long. Deletions cut 3 bases from V and 6 bases from J, with 15 bases between. The CDR3 sequence is CASSIMGVPSQPQHF. CDR3 sequence (DNA): TGTGCCAGTAGTATTATGGGGGTCCCTAGTCAGCCCCAGCATTTT.

This clonotype was counted ten times or more. V gene TRBV19 combines with J gene TRBJ1-1; the match to TRBD1 covers 7 bases. The germline CDR1 and CDR2 sequences are LNHDA and SQIVND (reference sequence). The CDR3 is 14 residues long. V lost 4 bases to trimming and J lost 4 bases; unmatched junction nucleotides: 6. This CDR3 is CASSKARGVTEAFF. The DNA of the CDR3 is TGTGCCAGTAGTAAGGCCAGGGGGGTCACTGAAGCTTTCTTT.

This clonotype has at least ten counts. The rearrangement links TRBV20-1 to TRBJ2-7, with 13 nucleotides matching TRBD2. V dropped 4 bases and J dropped 4; count of bases not matched to a gene: 4. The germline V gene encodes CDR1 DFQATT and CDR2 SNEGSKA (reference sequence). The CDR3 extends over 14 amino acids. Written as DNA, the CDR3 is TGCAGTGCTATCCGGACTAGCGGGGGTTACGAGCAGTACTTC. This codes for CSAIRTSGGYEQYF.

This clonotype was observed many times. This chain's CDR3 is CATSDPRGADYGYTF. For the CDR3, the DNA is TGTGCCACCAGTGACCCCAGGGGGGCGGACTATGGCTACACCTTC. This rearrangement joins TRBV24-1 to TRBJ1-2; 7 positions match TRBD1. V shed 4 bases, J shed 3 bases, and the junction held 7 bases outside the gene matches. Germline V gives CDR1 KGHDR, CDR2 SFDVKD. The CDR3 runs to 15 residues.

This clonotype was seen ten or more times. The rearrangement joins TRBV7-9 to TRBJ2-5; a possible D gene is TRBD2 (6 bases). The germline V gene encodes CDR1 SEHNR and CDR2 FQNEAQ (reference sequence). V dropped 5 bases and J dropped 5 bases, with 12 bases sitting between them. This CDR3 region has 13 residues. The CDR3 bases are TGTGCCAGCAGCGGAGGACTATTTGAGACCCAGTACTTC. Its protein product is CASSGGLFETQYF.

This clonotype was seen just once. The chain links TRBV25-1 to TRBJ2-7; D unresolved. The CDR3 contains 12 residues. The germline CDR1 and CDR2 sequences are MGHDK and SYGVNS. Deletions cut 8 bases from V and 0 bases from J, with 8 bases between. The CDR3 region is CASDTYSYEQYF. The CDR3 DNA reads as TGTGCCAGCGACACCTACTCCTACGAGCAGTACTTC.

The J gene is TRBJ1-1, the V gene TRBV15; D is unresolved. The CDR3 contains 13 residues. Looked up from germline, CDR1 is LNHNV and CDR2 is YYDKDF (reference sequence). V was cut by 0 bases and J by 3 bases, with 5 bases left in between. The CDR3 region has the DNA TGTGCCACCAGCAGAGAAAGGGACACTGAAGCTTTCTTT. Its translation: CATSRERDTEAFF.

The genes are TRBV10-3 and TRBJ2-7, with 10 bases that match TRBD1. CDR1 ENHRY and CDR2 SYGVKD come from the germline V gene. V trimming: 11 bases; J trimming: 4 bases; junction bases outside the gene matches: 8. The CDR3 sequence is 13 residues long. In DNA form, the CDR3 reads TGTGCCTCCCGGGACAGGGGAATTTACGAGCAGTACTTC. Protein product: CASRDRGIYEQYF.

This clonotype was counted between two and nine times. This chain uses TRBV4-3 with TRBJ2-2, with 8 positions matching TRBD2. Unmatched junction bases numbered 1, after V lost 0 bases and J lost 7 bases. The CDR3 covers 14 residues. CDR1 and CDR2 (germline): LGHNA, YSLEER. CDR3 region: CASSQDSGIGELFF. CDR3 DNA: TGCGCCAGCAGCCAAGATAGCGGGATCGGGGAGCTGTTTTTT.

To note about this clonotype: Because it lacks the conserved phenylalanine or tryptophan at the end, this CDR3 is likely a read error. The limits of the CDR3 on the DNA are not certain, so only TCRdb's listed CDR3 is given. The V gene is TRBV2, the J gene TRBJ1-4; the D call of TRBD1 is as the table states it, not checked on the DNA. The CDR3 spans 9 residues, counting both ends. Germline V lookup: CDR1 SNHLY, CDR2 FYNNEI. The CDR3 region is CARTDREGY.

The chain combines TRBV2 with TRBJ2-7; D is undetermined. CDR1 SNHLY and CDR2 FYNNEI come from the germline V gene. The CDR3 has 9 residues. Deletions cut 8 bases from V and 8 bases from J, with 7 bases between. The CDR3 sequence is CASGVQQYF. The CDR3 DNA follows: TGTGCCAGCGGCGTGCAGCAGTACTTC. Filled out from reference TRBV2 and TRBJ2-7, the complete variable domain reads EPEVTQTPSHQVTQMGQEVILRCVPISNHLYFYWYRQILGQKVEFLVSFYNNEISEKSEIFDDQFSVERPDGSNFTLKIRSTKLEDSAMYFCASGVQQYFGPGTRLTVT.